This TCR beta chain was profiled in a study of cytomegalovirus exposure and HLA in healthy donors (dated by TCRdb to 2015 to 2018). Broadly, across the study: An earlier analysis of some 620 of the donors reported about 280 Gb of sequence data and roughly 120 million unique TCR beta sequences obtained from about 170 million T cells. An earlier analysis of more than 450 of the donors used high-throughput TCR beta sequencing to judge whether each TCR beta V gene segment behaved as functional or pseudogenic. A later genetic analysis used genome-wide SNP genotypes for about three fifths of the 666 donors, treating that subset as a discovery cohort. All discovery cohort repertoires had been generated on a single sequencing platform. The study used immunosequencing to profile the T cell repertoires of around 600 subjects and linked those repertoires to cytomegalovirus serostatus. Approximately 310 gigabases of sequencing data and around 85 million unique TCR sequences made up an early release that covered 640 HLA-typed donors. Donor age, sex, ethnicity and CMV serostatus were compiled together with the repertoire data. To predict cytomegalovirus infection status, the study combined high-throughput TCR immunosequencing, statistical association of individual TCRs with disease status, and machine learning. To study patterns of TCR occurrence, a later analysis re-analyzed previously published TCR beta repertoires from 666 donors and added high-resolution HLA genotyping. Of the roughly 400 genotyped donors, 65% to 90% fell in the genetic ancestry cluster associated with self-reported Caucasian donors. In addition to the first cohort of 650 to 800 subjects, a separate validation cohort of under 150 different subjects was used. The number of donors typed differed by locus, with roughly 629-640 for A, B, C, DRB1 and DQB1, roughly 550 for DQA1, 606 for DPA1, and 450 to 480 for DPB1. The study aimed to test whether cataloging public T cell receptors could reveal signatures of past pathogen exposure. Across 300 to 400 genotyped donors of the cohort, an average of about 220,000 unique TCR beta nucleotide sequences per donor were sequenced, and approximately 17% of those sequences were non-productive. Four or five DR-DQ haplotypes were handled as single units for association and clustering because linkage in the cohort was strong. In the later analysis, no new phenotypic data were used to find candidate immune exposures; instead, reliance was placed on TCR beta sequences and their occurrence across donors. HLA typing covered class I and class II loci at four-digit resolution.

Remarks on this clone: The clone's antigen remains unknown. No base quality information exists; no much larger clone differs at one position.

Summary of the overall study and its limitations: The classifier was reported to diagnose cytomegalovirus status with high specificity and sensitivity in both the original cohort and the validation cohort. Three of the identified cytomegalovirus-associated TCR beta chains were confirmed in vitro to be specific for cytomegalovirus antigens. According to a later analysis, most CMV-associated TCR beta chains appeared to be HLA-restricted, and the HLA associations seemed to be driven largely by CMV exposure. Linkage disequilibrium might explain the correlated functional status among segregating V segments, but an unknown experimental factor could not be excluded. The study listed around 160 TCR beta chains as associated with cytomegalovirus. When HLA alleles, especially DR and DQ, strongly co-occurred, TCR associations were difficult to assign to individual alleles. HLA typing was unavailable for some donors at each locus, so association tests used only the typed subset. A further reported finding was that TCR beta sequences accurately predicted the HLA-A and HLA-B alleles for most subjects in the first cohort. V-gene and J-gene trimming of TCR beta chains was associated with a missense DCLRE1C variant in a later genetic analysis, and the association was replicated in an independent cohort. For the cohort, immune exposure information was limited to CMV serostatus. In an earlier analysis of under 600 of the donors, most TCR beta V segments were observed in productive rearrangements about 87% or about 30% of the time, broadly matching IMGT annotations. According to a later genetic analysis, donors in an Asian-associated ancestry cluster had fewer N-insertions in productive TCRs than the approximately 690-donor mean. Some IMGT-functional V segments, including TRBV6-2 and TRBV6-3, could not be distinguished by the 87-base-pair reads and were therefore excluded. While some public TCRs were present in many individuals, most TCR sequences turned up only very rarely across donors. The presence/absence analyses assumed that sequencing depth was roughly uniform across donors, and that assumption may not be true. According to a later analysis, parvovirus B19, influenza, CMV and Epstein-Barr virus appeared linked to several top co-occurrence clusters. A group of highly shared sequence variants was considered likely to be a technical artifact of the sequencing pipeline. According to a later analysis, TCR association rates differed among HLA loci, with DRB1 alleles showing the most associated TCRs and HLA-C alleles showing the fewest. It was suggested by the authors that the approach could potentially be generalized to other disease states and immunological phenotypes. A later analysis associated 16,951 TCR beta sequences with specific HLA alleles at a false discovery rate of 0.05. This cohort had only TCR beta chains sequenced, and the lack of alpha or paired-chain data limited which features could be detected. About 15 rarely observed V segments, including chromosome 9 orphons, were excluded from the earlier analysis of approximately 500 of the donors because counts were too low. A later analysis found that HLA-associated TCR beta chains were more clonally expanded and had lower generation probabilities than equally common non-associated chains.

The cohort was made up of around 720 healthy bone marrow donors. At the time of sampling, every cohort member was nominally healthy, though immune exposures that went unrecorded were likely present. The donor tested CMV seronegative, placing the donor among the 350 or so seronegative members of the cohort. Each donor provided a peripheral blood sample, and peripheral blood mononuclear cells were used for TCR beta sequencing. Genomic DNA extraction from the blood cell samples was performed with the Qiagen DNeasy Blood Extraction Kit. The germline V gene sets CDR1 to KGHSH and CDR2 to LQKENI. Taken from cysteine to phenylalanine, the CDR3 has 15 residues. Here the CDR3 DNA is all that survives: 45 bases in frame from base 1. Trimming accounts for 1 base at V and 5 bases at J, while the number of junction bases matched to no gene is 4. Libraries came from the immunoSEQ multiplex PCR assay. The multiplex PCR relied on a mix of 60 forward primers for TCR Vbeta segments and 13 reverse primers for TCR Jbeta segments. The CDR3 region of rearranged TCR beta genes was amplified from genomic DNA by a multiplex PCR assay. The amplified TCR beta libraries were sequenced on the Illumina HiSeq System as 87-base-pair reads. Per the authors' processing: In a later analysis, some 80 million unique TCR beta chains were counted across the 500 to 850 repertoires, and roughly 11 million of these chains were shared by at least two donors. Raw reads were error-corrected and collapsed into unique sequences with a nearest-neighbor algorithm that merged closely related sequences to remove PCR and sequencing errors. CDR3 sequences were aligned to IMGT reference sequences to assign V, D and J gene segments. For a sequence to be retained, at least a six-nucleotide match to both a V gene segment and a J gene segment was required. A rearrangement was called productive if the CDR3 had no stop codons and remained in frame with V and J, and every other rearrangement was called non-productive. CDR3 was defined by IMGT convention, running from the second conserved V-encoded cysteine to the conserved J-encoded phenylalanine. The earlier analysis of about 640 of the donors excluded any sequence lacking an unambiguous match to a single V gene segment. In an earlier analysis of approximately 560 of the donors, a V segment was called functional when productive rearrangements were above 56.7%, and segregating when the standard deviation between donors exceeded 5%. A statistical classification framework was developed to diagnose cytomegalovirus status using the catalog of TCR beta chain sequences. In a later analysis, TCR nucleotide sequences were compared against IMGT/GENE-DB human TR gene sequences so that V and J genes could be assigned. A later analysis assigned CDR3 sequences and most-parsimonious VDJ recombination scenarios with the TCRdist pipeline. In a later analysis, each TCR beta chain was defined by its CDR3 amino acid sequence together with its V-gene family, and reads lacking a unique V-gene family were excluded. To address suspected cross-contamination and a sequencing artifact, a later analysis removed under 600 highly shared, low-generation-probability nucleotide sequences. For each public chain, a later analysis derived a clonal expansion index from normalized ranks of inferred template counts within each repertoire. A later analysis computed generation probabilities with a VDJ recombination model fitted to out-of-frame rearrangements, and checked the results against IGoR. In a later analysis, hypergeometric tests were used to score TCR-TCR, TCR-HLA and TCR-CMV co-occurrence, with a repertoire-size bias correction applied to TCR pairs. To estimate false discovery rates, a later analysis permuted the HLA or CMV assignments 20 times. In a later analysis, co-occurring TCRs were grouped using DBSCAN, with TCRdist sequence similarity added in when clustering inside HLA-allele-positive subsets. Repertoires with fewer than 30,000 or more than 120,000 public chains were left out of co-occurrence clustering, as were roughly five repertoires with anomalous nucleotide sharing. TCRdb obtained this table from immuneACCESS and retained in-frame rearrangements with V and J assigned. These tables miss some clones; where compared with another copy, unresolved V genes account for less than half of the shortfall, and the remainder is unexplained. V, J and clone size are taken as reported in that table, and D and trimming were inferred from the DNA itself. In this sample the table shows some 210,000 clones, almost 80% of which occur a single time. Of the sample, around 4% is held by the ten largest clones.

The source material was PBMCs. Recombination connected TRBV18 to TRBJ2-2; TRBD1 lines up with 7 middle nucleotides. This TCR derives from a male donor in good health and CMV-seronegative. The CDR3 reads CASSPRQGVTGELFF. The DNA reads TGTGCCAGCTCACCACGGCAGGGGGTAACCGGGGAGCTGTTTTTT.